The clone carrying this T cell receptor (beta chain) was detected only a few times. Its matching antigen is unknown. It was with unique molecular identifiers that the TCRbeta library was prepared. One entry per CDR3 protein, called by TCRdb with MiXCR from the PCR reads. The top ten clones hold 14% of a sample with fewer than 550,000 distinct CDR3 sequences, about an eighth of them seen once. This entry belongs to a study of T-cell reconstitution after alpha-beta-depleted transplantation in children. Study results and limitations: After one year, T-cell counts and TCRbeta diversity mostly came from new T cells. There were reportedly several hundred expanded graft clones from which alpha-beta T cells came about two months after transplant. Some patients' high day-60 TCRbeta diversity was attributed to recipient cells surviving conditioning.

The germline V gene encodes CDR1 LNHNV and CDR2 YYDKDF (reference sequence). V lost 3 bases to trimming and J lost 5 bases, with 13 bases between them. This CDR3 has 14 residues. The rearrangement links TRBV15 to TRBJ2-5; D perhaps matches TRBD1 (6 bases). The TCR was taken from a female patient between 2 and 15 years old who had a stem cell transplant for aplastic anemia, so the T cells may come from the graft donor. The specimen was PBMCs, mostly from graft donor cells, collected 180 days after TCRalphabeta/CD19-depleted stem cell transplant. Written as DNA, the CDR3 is TGTGCCACCAGCAGGGACAGTATCGTCGAGACCCAGTACTTC. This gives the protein CATSRDSIVETQYF.